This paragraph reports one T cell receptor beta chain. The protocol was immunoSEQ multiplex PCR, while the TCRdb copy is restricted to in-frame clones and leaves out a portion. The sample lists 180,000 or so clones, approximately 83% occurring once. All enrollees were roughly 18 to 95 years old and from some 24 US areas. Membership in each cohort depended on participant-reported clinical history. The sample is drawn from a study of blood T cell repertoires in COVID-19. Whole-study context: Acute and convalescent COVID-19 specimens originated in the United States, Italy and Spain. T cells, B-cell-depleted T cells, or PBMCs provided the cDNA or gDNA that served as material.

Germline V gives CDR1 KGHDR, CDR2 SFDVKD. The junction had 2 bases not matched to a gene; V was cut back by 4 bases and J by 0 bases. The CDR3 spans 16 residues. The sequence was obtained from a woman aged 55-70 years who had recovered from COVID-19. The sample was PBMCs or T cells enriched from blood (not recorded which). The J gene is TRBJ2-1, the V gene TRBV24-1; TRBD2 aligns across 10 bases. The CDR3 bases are TGTGCCACCAGTGACCCTAGCGGGAGCTCCTACAATGAGCAGTTCTTC. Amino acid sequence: CATSDPSGSSYNEQFF.